The T cell receptor (beta chain) described here comes from a study of shared clonotypes between healthy human individuals. Study observations and caveats: Non-shared clonotypes had lower generation probabilities than clonotypes shared by all four sorted-subset donors. Among the subsets, naive ones generally showed larger estimated richness than memory ones.

TCRdb's copy holds only in-frame clones and misses some; the assay was immunoSEQ multiplex PCR. The sample comprises over a million clones, around 97% of which are singletons, and roughly 1.2% rests with the top ten. For this clone: The antigen is undetermined.

Per the germline V gene, CDR1 is DFQATT and CDR2 is SNEGSKA (reference sequence). Deletions cut 6 bases from V and 9 bases from J, with 9 bases between. The CDR3 consists of 10 residues. Everyone who donated was a Caucasian adult who lived in Nashville, Tennessee. The rearrangement uses TRBV20-1 and TRBJ2-1; D not resolved. Sample: naive CD4+ T cells sorted from blood. Subset denoted: CD45RA+ positively selected. This sequence was found in a young man in good health. CDR3 loop: CSAGRSEQFF. The CDR3 nucleotides read TGCAGTGCCGGTCGAAGTGAGCAGTTCTTC.